This TCR beta chain appears in the sequencing data of a study of STAT5B mutations in CD4+ large granular lymphocyte leukemia (dated by TCRdb to the early 2020s). Study-level background: Among healthy controls, the CDR3 'QG' motif was associated with a particular HLA allele. Flow cytometry performed on FACSCanto II or FACSVerse showed that the purified fractions had more than 95% purity among lymphocytes. TCRbeta repertoires of CD4+ T-cell large granular lymphocyte leukemia patients were compared with those of healthy blood donors. The research as a whole found: TRBV06-family usage was enriched among the top patient clones (8/27) compared with healthy controls (2/35). CD4-sorted patient repertoires appeared more clonal than healthy CD4+ repertoires, and this difference persisted after removing the putative leukemic clones. Main leukemic clonotypes were private to each patient, although over 20% of the main leukemic clonotypes were found at low frequency in the non-leukemic repertoires of other patients. The data were not HLA-matched, and the higher clonality in CD4+ T-LGLL than in CD8+ T-LGLL could be due to the relatively small sample size.

Remarks on this clone: Its antigen is currently not known. No base quality information exists; no much larger clone differs at one position.

The immunoSEQ assay at survey resolution was applied to genomic DNA for sequencing of TCRbeta rearrangements. The paper's processing steps were these. In the TCR sequencing data, the smallest productive clonotype frequency that could be detected was 2.59 x 10-5. Only productive TCRbeta rearrangements, defined as complete and in-frame sequences, were included in the analyses. The clonality of each sample was calculated as Simpson clonality in the immunoSEQ Analyzer version 3.0. Clones were binned by frequency as very rare, small, medium, large (1-20%) or hyperexpanded (>20%). Generation probabilities were estimated with OLGA 1.2.3, V-gene circos plots were made with VDJtools, specificities were searched in VDJdb, and CDR3 motifs were identified with GLIPH. TCRdb stores this immuneACCESS table with in-frame sequences only. Part of the clones is absent; in the studies checked, under half of the shortfall reflects unresolved V genes, and no reason is known for the rest. That table furnishes V, J and clone size, whereas the DNA furnished D and trimming. The sample profile shows 30,000 to 35,000 clones; roughly four fifths of them were found once. The leading ten clones occupy roughly 4.5% of the sample.

Healthy controls were roughly 40 blood donors whose buffy coats came from the Finnish Red Cross blood service. All TCR-sequenced material derived from peripheral blood: patient blood samples and healthy donor buffy coats. Peripheral blood mononuclear cells were isolated by Ficoll-Hypaque gradient centrifugation. CD4+ cells were magnetically purified from the buffy coats of healthy controls. The Gentra Puregene Cell and Tissue kit was used for genomic DNA extraction, and quantification was performed on a Qubit 2.0 fluorometer. V is trimmed back by 6 bases and J by 11 bases, and the junction contains 14 bases that no gene match accounts for. Reading the germline V gene gives CDR1 SQVTM and CDR2 ANQGSEA. Including cysteine and phenylalanine, the CDR3 has 13 amino acids. Here the CDR3 DNA is all that survives: 39 bases in frame from base 1.

This sequence uses TRBV29-1 and TRBJ1-1, and 8 junctional nucleotides match TRBD1. The sample comprised CD4+ T cells from blood buffy coats. The source of this sequence is a human donor in good health. Read as DNA, the sequence is TGCAGCGTAGAACTTGGGGACAGGTGGGACGCTTTCTTT. Translated, it gives CSVELGDRWDAFF.